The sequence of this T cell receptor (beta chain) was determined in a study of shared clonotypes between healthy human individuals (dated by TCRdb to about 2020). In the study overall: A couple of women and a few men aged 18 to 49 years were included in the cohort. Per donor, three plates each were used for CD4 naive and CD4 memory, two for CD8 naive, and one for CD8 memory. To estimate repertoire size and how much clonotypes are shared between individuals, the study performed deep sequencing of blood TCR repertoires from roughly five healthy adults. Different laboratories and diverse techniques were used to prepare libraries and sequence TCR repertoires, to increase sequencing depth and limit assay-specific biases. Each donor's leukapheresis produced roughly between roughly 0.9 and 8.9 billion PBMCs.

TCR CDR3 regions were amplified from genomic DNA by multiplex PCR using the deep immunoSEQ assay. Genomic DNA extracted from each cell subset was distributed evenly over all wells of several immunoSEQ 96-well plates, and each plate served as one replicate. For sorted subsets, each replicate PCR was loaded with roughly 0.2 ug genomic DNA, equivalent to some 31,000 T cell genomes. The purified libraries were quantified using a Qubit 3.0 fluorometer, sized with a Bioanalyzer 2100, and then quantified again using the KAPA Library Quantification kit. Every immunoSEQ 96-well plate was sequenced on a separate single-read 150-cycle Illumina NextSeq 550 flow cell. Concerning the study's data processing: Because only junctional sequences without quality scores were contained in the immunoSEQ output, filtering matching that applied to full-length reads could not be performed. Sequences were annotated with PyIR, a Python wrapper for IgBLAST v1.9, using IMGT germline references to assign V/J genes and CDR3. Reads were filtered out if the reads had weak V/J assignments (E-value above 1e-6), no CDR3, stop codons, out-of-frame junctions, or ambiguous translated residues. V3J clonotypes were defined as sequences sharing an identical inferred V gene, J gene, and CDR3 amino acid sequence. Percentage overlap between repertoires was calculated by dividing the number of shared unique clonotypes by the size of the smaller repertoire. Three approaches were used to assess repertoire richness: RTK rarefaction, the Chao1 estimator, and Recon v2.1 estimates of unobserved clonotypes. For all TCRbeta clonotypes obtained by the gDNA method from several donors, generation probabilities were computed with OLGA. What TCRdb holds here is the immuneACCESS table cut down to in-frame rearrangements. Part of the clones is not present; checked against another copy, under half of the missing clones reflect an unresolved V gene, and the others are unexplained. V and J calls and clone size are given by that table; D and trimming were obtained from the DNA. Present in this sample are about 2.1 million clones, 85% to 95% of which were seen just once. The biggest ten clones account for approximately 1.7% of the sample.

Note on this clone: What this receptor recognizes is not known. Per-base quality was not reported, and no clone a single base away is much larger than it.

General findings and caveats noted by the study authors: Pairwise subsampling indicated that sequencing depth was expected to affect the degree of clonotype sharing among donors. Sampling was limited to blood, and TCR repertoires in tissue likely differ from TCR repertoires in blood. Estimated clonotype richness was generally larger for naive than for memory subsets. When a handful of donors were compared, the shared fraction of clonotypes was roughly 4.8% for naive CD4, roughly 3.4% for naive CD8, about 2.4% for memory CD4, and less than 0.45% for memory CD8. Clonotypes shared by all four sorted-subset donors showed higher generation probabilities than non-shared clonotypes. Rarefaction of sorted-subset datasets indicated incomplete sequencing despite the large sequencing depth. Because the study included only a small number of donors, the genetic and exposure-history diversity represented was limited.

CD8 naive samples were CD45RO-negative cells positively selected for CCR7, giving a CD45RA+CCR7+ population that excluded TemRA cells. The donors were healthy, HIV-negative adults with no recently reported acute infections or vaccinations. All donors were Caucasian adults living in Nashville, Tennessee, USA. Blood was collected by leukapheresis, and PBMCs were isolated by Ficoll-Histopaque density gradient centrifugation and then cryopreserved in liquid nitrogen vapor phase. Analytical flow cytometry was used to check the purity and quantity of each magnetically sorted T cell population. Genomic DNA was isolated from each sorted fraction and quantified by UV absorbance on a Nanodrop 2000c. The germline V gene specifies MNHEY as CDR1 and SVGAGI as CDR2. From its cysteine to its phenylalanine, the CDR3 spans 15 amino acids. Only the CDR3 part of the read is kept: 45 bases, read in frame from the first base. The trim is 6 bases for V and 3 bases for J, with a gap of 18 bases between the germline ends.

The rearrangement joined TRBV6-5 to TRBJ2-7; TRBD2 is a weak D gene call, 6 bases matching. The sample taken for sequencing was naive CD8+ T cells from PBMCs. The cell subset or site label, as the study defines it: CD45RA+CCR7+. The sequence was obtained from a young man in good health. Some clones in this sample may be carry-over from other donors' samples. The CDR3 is CASSYGTSLIYEQYF. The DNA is TGTGCCAGCAGCTACGGGACTTCCCTTATCTACGAGCAGTACTTC.